This T cell receptor (beta chain) appears in the sequencing data of a study of blood T cell repertoires in COVID-19. Resolution of symptoms, clearance, or two negative PCRs was present in recovered Cohort 3 donors. The germline V and J ends were trimmed by 5 bases and 11 bases, with 28 bases remaining between them. This CDR3 comprises 18 residues. CDR1 and CDR2 from the germline V gene are SGHTA and FQGNSA. Measured with immunoSEQ multiplex PCR; TCRdb has only the in-frame clones, and not every one. The table shows some 200,000 clones, with 80% to 90% occurring only once. This rearrangement joins TRBV7-2 to TRBJ1-6; D possibly corresponds to TRBD1 (6 bases). This sequence originates from a middle-aged man who had recovered from COVID-19. The source material was PBMCs or T cells enriched from blood (not recorded which). The CDR3 DNA is TGTGCCAGCAGCCAACAATCTGGCGGGCAGGGGCGCAGGACACCCCTCCACTTT. It codes for CASSQQSGGQGRRTPLHF.